This T cell receptor beta chain derives from a study of blood T cell repertoires in COVID-19. The protocol was immunoSEQ multiplex PCR, while the TCRdb copy is restricted to in-frame clones and leaves out a portion. The sample includes roughly 250,000 clones, approximately 91% seen only once; the top ten take 2% to 2.5%. Trimming cost V 10 bases and J 3 bases, with 17 bases left between them. This CDR3 region has 13 residues. CDR1 and CDR2 (germline): SGHKS, YYEKEE (reference sequence). What was sequenced was PBMCs or T cells enriched from blood (not recorded which). The chain combines TRBV5-5 with TRBJ2-7, with D tentatively TRBD2 (6 bases). The TCR sequence derives from a woman aged 40 to 50 with acute COVID-19. This chain's CDR3 is CACGTHSRYEQYF. For the CDR3, the DNA is TGTGCCTGCGGGACCCACTCCCGCTACGAGCAGTACTTC.